This T cell receptor (beta chain) was sequenced during a study of blood T cells in healthy people across ages. The sample holds a few counts of this clonotype. A J-beta primer mix and a sample-barcoded 5' primer were used in a second PCR of about 6 to 12 cycles. TCRdb independently ran MiXCR on the 5' RACE reads; one entry per CDR3 protein. This table has about 690,000 distinct CDR3 sequences, approximately 40% appearing once. The germline V gene encodes CDR1 SNHLY and CDR2 FYNNEI. The CDR3 has 15 amino acids. The ends lost 5 bases at V and 6 bases at J; junction bases unmatched: 5. This receptor was obtained from a man older than 75 in good health. Input material: blood. The V gene is TRBV2, the J gene TRBJ1-6, with 9 positions matching TRBD1. The CDR3 DNA is TGTGCCAGCAGTCAACAGGGGGCATTTAATTCACCCCTCCACTTT. Translated, it gives CASSQQGAFNSPLHF.